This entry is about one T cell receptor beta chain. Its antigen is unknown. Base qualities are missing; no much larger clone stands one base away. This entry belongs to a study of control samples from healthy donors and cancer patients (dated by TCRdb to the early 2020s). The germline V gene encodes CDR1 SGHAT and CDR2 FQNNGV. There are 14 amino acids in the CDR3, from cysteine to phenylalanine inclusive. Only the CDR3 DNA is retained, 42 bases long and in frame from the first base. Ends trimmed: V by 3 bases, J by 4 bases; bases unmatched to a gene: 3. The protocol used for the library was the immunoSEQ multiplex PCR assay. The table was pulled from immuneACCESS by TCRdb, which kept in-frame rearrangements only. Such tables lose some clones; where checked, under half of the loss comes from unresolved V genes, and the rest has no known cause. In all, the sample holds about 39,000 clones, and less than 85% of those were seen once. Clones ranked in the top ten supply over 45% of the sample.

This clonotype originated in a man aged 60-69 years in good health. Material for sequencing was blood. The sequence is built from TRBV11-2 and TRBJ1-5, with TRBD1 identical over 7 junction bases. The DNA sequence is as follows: TGTGCCAGCAGCTTGGACAGGCGGAATCAGCCCCAGCATTTT. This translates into CASSLDRRNQPQHF. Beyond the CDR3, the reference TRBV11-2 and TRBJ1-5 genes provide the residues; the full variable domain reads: EAGVAQSPRYKIIEKRQSVAFWCNPISGHATLYWYQQILGQGPKLLIQFQNNGVVDDSQLPKDRFSAERLKGVDSTLKIQPAKLEDSAVYLCASSLDRRNQPQHFGDGTRLSIL.